This is a list of T cell receptor beta chains from one sample in a study of OX40 agonist ivuxolimab in advanced cancers. Here immunoSEQ multiplex PCR was the method, and the copy in TCRdb shows in-frame clones only, minus some. In the table there are 65,000 to 75,000 clones, roughly nine tenths of which are singletons. This specimen was CD4+ or CD8+ T cells sorted from blood, taken in a trial of the OX40 agonist ivuxolimab. The receptors stem from an adult with an advanced solid tumor such as melanoma, head and neck, liver or kidney cancer. CDR3s include the opening cysteine and the closing phenylalanine or tryptophan. A D gene is named only where the DNA matches it firmly. Size tells how often a clone was seen (once, few, many) or the class of an expanded clone, and some rows leave it out.

CDR3 DNA | CDR3 protein | clone size | CDR3 length | J gene | D gene | V gene
TGTGCCAGCACGGTCGCCGGGAACTACGAGCAGTACTTC | CASTVAGNYEQYF | NA | 13 | TRBJ2-7 | NA | TRBV6-1
TGTGCCAGCTCACCTATGCAAGAGACCCAGTACTTC | CASSPMQETQYF | NA | 12 | TRBJ2-5 | NA | TRBV18
TGTGCCAGCAAGGAGGCAGGCCCATTAAATGAAAAACTGTTTTTT | CASKEAGPLNEKLFF | NA | 15 | TRBJ1-4 | NA | TRBV6-5
TGTGCCAGCAGCCAACTAGCGGGTAGAAATGAGCAGTTCTTC | CASSQLAGRNEQFF | NA | 14 | TRBJ2-1 | TRBD2 | TRBV14
TGTGCCAGCAGTGAACAGGGGGCCGGGTCACCCCTCCACTTT | CASSEQGAGSPLHF | NA | 14 | TRBJ1-6 | TRBD1 | TRBV2
TGTGCCAGCAGCGCGGGACAGGGGAGGGCGGGAGGGCACGAGCAGTACTTC | CASSAGQGRAGGHEQYF | once | 17 | TRBJ2-7 | NA | TRBV7-2
TGTGCCAGCAGCTTAGATCGGGGGCAGTACTTC | CASSLDRGQYF | NA | 11 | TRBJ2-7 | NA | TRBV7-2
TGTGCCAGCAGTCTGCGAGCGGGCGAGCAGTACTTC | CASSLRAGEQYF | NA | 12 | TRBJ2-7 | NA | TRBV6-5
TGCGCCAGCCAGGCAGGGGGCGCGAGGACTGAAGCTTTCTTT | CASQAGGARTEAFF | NA | 14 | TRBJ1-1 | TRBD1 | TRBV5-1
TGTGCCAGCAGAGCCACCGGACAGGGCGCCTACGAGCAGTACTTC | CASRATGQGAYEQYF | NA | 15 | TRBJ2-7 | TRBD1 | TRBV6-5
TGTGCCTGGACTAATCCGTCGGGTGGCACTGAAGCTTTCTTT | CAWTNPSGGTEAFF | NA | 14 | TRBJ1-1 | NA | TRBV30
TGTGCCAGCAGTGAAGCAAGGGCATTAAGGGCCTGGGAAAAACTGTTTTTT | CASSEARALRAWEKLFF | NA | 17 | TRBJ1-4 | NA | TRBV6-1
TGCGCCAGCAGCAGGGGGACTAGCGGGACGTACAATGAGCAGTTCTTC | CASSRGTSGTYNEQFF | NA | 16 | TRBJ2-1 | TRBD2 | TRBV5-1
TGTGCCAGCAGCTTAAGGCTAGCGGGAAAAAATTACAATGAGCAGTTCTTC | CASSLRLAGKNYNEQFF | NA | 17 | TRBJ2-1 | TRBD2 | TRBV11-2
TGTGCCAGCAGCTTCTACTCAGGGAACACTGAAGCTTTCTTT | CASSFYSGNTEAFF | NA | 14 | TRBJ1-1 | NA | TRBV11-2
TGTGCCAGCAGCTTAGTACTAGCGGGAGCATACAATGAGCAGTTCTTC | CASSLVLAGAYNEQFF | once | 16 | TRBJ2-1 | TRBD2 | TRBV11-2
TGTGCCAGCTCGAGAGATTACGCTGAAGCTTTCTTT | CASSRDYAEAFF | NA | 12 | TRBJ1-1 | NA | TRBV7-2
TGTGCCAGCAGAAAGACGGGGGGGAACTATGGCTACACCTTC | CASRKTGGNYGYTF | NA | 14 | TRBJ1-2 | NA | TRBV6-5
TGTGCCAGCAGCTTAGCGCAAGCAGGGCGCAATCAGCCCCAGCATTTT | CASSLAQAGRNQPQHF | NA | 16 | TRBJ1-5 | NA | TRBV7-2
TGTGCTAGTGGTTTGGTGGCAGGGGGCAATGAGCAGTTCTTC | CASGLVAGGNEQFF | NA | 14 | TRBJ2-1 | TRBD1 | TRBV12-5
TGCGCCAGCAGCTTGGAGGCCCACTCCTACGAGCAGTACTTC | CASSLEAHSYEQYF | few | 14 | TRBJ2-7 | NA | TRBV5-1
TGTGCCAGCAGCGTAGTGGTTAGGGGCGGCACTGAAGCTTTCTTT | CASSVVVRGGTEAFF | NA | 15 | TRBJ1-1 | NA | TRBV9
TGTGCCAGCAGTGAATCCGCGGGGCCCCAGCATTTT | CASSESAGPQHF | few | 12 | TRBJ1-5 | NA | TRBV25-1
TGTGCCAGTTCATATATAAGTGGCAGGCGCACTGAAGCTTTCTTT | CASSYISGRRTEAFF | NA | 15 | TRBJ1-1 | NA | TRBV6-6
TGTGCCAGCAGCTTGAATCCGGGACTTACCCACAATGAGCAGTTCTTC | CASSLNPGLTHNEQFF | NA | 16 | TRBJ2-1 | NA | TRBV5-4
TGTGCCAGCCGTGGGGTGATCGAAGCTTTCTTT | CASRGVIEAFF | NA | 11 | TRBJ1-1 | NA | TRBV5-8
TGTGCCAGCAGTTTAGGACACCTTAACACTGAAGCTTTCTTT | CASSLGHLNTEAFF | NA | 14 | TRBJ1-1 | NA | TRBV27
TGTGCCAGCAGACACCGACAGGGTAACACCGGGGAGCTGTTTTTT | CASRHRQGNTGELFF | NA | 15 | TRBJ2-2 | NA | TRBV21-1
TGTGCCAGCAGTGCGACAGGGTTCCGCGGCTACACCTTC | CASSATGFRGYTF | NA | 13 | TRBJ1-2 | TRBD1 | TRBV27
TGCGCCAGCAGTGAGTCTAGCGGGACGGCCTACGAGCAGTACTTC | CASSESSGTAYEQYF | NA | 15 | TRBJ2-7 | TRBD2 | TRBV10-2
TGTGCCAGCTCACTGGCCGGGACAGGGGGCGATGGCTACACCTTC | CASSLAGTGGDGYTF | NA | 15 | TRBJ1-2 | TRBD1 | TRBV18
TGTGCCAGCAGTGAGTCTTGGATAGGCAATCAGCCCCAGCATTTT | CASSESWIGNQPQHF | few | 15 | TRBJ1-5 | NA | TRBV6-1
TGCAGCGGGCGGACAGGGCGAAACACCATATATTTT | CSGRTGRNTIYF | NA | 12 | TRBJ1-3 | TRBD1 | TRBV29-1
TGTGCCAGCAGCCAACTGTGGGGGAACACTGAAGCTTTCTTT | CASSQLWGNTEAFF | NA | 14 | TRBJ1-1 | NA | TRBV11-3
TGTGCCAGCAGCATGGGGGGCGGGACAGGTCAAAAGCCCCAGCATTTT | CASSMGGGTGQKPQHF | NA | 16 | TRBJ1-5 | TRBD1 | TRBV28
TGTGCCAGCAGCTTGGAAACCTTGACTAGCGGGAGGGTGGGAGAGCAGTTCTTC | CASSLETLTSGRVGEQFF | NA | 18 | TRBJ2-1 | TRBD2 | TRBV7-6
TGTGCCAGCAGGGGACTAGACTCCTACGAGCAGTACTTC | CASRGLDSYEQYF | once | 13 | TRBJ2-7 | TRBD2 | TRBV6-5
TGTGCCAGCAGCTTAGGGTACACTGAAGCTTTCTTT | CASSLGYTEAFF | NA | 12 | TRBJ1-1 | NA | TRBV7-9
TGTGCCACCAGTACGCAGGTGGAGGGCGAAAAACTGTTTTTT | CATSTQVEGEKLFF | few | 14 | TRBJ1-4 | NA | TRBV28
TGCAGCGTTGAAGATGGAGGAAAGACCCAGTACTTC | CSVEDGGKTQYF | NA | 12 | TRBJ2-5 | NA | TRBV29-1
TGTGCCAGCAGCCCCAATAAAGGGGCAGACTATGGCTACACCTTC | CASSPNKGADYGYTF | NA | 15 | TRBJ1-2 | NA | TRBV7-2
TGTGCCTGGACCGGGGCTGAGACCCAGTACTTC | CAWTGAETQYF | NA | 11 | TRBJ2-5 | NA | TRBV30
TGTGCCACAAGGACTAGCGGGAGTGCAGATACGCAGTATTTT | CATRTSGSADTQYF | NA | 14 | TRBJ2-3 | TRBD2 | TRBV6-4